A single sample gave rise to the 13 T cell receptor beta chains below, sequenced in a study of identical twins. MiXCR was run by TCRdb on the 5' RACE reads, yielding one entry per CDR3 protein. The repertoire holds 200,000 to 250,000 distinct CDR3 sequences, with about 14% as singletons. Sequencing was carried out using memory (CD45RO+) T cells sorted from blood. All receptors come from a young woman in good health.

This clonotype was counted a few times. The CDR3: CASSSAGQPYNEQFF. The CDR3 DNA follows: TGTGCCAGCAGCTCCGCGGGACAGCCCTACAATGAGCAGTTCTTC. The chain has TRBV7-2 and TRBJ2-1; tentatively, D is TRBD1 (7 bases). Germline V gives CDR1 SGHTA, CDR2 FQGNSA. The V end was cut by 4 bases, the J end by 2 bases, with 12 bases between. The CDR3 loop spans 15 amino acids.

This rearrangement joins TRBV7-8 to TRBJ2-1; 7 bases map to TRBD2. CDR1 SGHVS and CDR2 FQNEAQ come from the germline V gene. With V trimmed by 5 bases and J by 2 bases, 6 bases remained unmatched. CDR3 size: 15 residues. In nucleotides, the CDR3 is TGTGCCAGCAGCCCCGGACTAGGAGCCTACAATGAGCAGTTCTTC. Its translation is CASSPGLGAYNEQFF.

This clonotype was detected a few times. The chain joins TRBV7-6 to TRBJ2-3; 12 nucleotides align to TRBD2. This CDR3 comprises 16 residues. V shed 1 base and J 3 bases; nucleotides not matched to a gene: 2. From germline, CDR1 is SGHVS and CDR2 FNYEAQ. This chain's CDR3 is CASSLGTSGRTDTQYF. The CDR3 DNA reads TGTGCCAGCAGCTTAGGTACTAGCGGGAGGACAGATACGCAGTATTTT. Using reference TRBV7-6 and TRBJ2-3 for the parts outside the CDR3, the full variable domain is GAGVSQSPRYKVTKRGQDVALRCDPISGHVSLYWYRQALGQGPEFLTYFNYEAQQDKSGLPNDRFSAERPEGSISTLTIQRTEQRDSAMYRCASSLGTSGRTDTQYFGPGTRLTVL.

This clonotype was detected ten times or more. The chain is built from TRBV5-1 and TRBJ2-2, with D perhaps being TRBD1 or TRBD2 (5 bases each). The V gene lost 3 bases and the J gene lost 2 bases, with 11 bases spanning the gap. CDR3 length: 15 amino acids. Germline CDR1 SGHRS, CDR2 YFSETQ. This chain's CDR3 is CASSSGTANTGELFF. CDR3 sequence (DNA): TGCGCCAGCAGCTCTGGGACGGCAAACACCGGGGAGCTGTTTTTT.

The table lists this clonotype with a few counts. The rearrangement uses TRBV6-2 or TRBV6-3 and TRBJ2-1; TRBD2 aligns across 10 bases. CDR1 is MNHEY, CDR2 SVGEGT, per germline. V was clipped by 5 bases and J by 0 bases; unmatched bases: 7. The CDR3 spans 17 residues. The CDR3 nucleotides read TGTGCCAGCAGTACCTATAGCGGGGGGAGCTCCTACAATGAGCAGTTCTTC. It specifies CASSTYSGGSSYNEQFF.

CDR3 sequence reads: CASSKKWDEKLFF. CDR3 bases: TGTGCCAGCAGTAAGAAATGGGATGAAAAACTGTTTTTT. The chain uses TRBV12-3 or TRBV12-4 and TRBJ1-4; D gene uncertain. V lost 5 bases to trimming and J lost 6 bases, with 10 bases between them. The CDR3 has 13 residues.

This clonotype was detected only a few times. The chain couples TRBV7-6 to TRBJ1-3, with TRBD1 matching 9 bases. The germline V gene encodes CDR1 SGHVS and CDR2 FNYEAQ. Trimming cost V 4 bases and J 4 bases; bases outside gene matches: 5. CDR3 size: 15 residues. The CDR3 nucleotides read TGTGCCAGCAGCTGGGGACAGGGAAGAGGAAACACCATATATTTT. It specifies CASSWGQGRGNTIYF.

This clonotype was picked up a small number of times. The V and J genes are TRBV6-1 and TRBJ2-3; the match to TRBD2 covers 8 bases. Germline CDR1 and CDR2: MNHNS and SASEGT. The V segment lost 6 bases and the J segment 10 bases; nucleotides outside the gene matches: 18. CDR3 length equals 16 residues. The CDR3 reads CASSTPLAGSHGAQYF. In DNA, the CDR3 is TGTGCCAGCAGCACCCCCCTAGCGGGTTCACATGGGGCGCAGTATTTT.

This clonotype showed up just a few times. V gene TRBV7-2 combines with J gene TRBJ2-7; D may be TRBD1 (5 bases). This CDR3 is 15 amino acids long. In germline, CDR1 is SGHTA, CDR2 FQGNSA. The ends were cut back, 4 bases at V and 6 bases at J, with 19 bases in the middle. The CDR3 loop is CASSSTYSLTGEQYF. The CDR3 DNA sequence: TGTGCCAGCAGCTCAACATATAGTCTCACAGGCGAGCAGTACTTC.

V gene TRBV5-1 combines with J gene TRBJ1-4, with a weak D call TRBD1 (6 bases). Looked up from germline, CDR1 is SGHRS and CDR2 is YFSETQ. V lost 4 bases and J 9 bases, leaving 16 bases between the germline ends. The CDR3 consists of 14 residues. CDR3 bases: TGCGCCAGCAGCGACGGACAGATACCTCAAAAACTGTTTTTT. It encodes CASSDGQIPQKLFF.

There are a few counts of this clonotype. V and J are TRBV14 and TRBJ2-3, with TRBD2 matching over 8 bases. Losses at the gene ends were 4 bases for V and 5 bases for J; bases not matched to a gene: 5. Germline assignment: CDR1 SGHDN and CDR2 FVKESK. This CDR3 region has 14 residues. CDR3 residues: CASSPAGAGDTQYF. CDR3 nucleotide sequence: TGTGCCAGCAGCCCAGCGGGAGCTGGAGATACGCAGTATTTT. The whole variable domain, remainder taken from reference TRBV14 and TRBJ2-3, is EAGVTQFPSHSVIEKGQTVTLRCDPISGHDNLYWYRRVMGKEIKFLLHFVKESKQDESGMPNNRFLAERTGGTYSTLKVQPAELEDSGVYFCASSPAGAGDTQYFGPGTRLTVL.

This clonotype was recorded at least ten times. The CDR3 nucleotides are TGTGCCAGCAGCGACAGGGGAAGTTTCTCCGGGGCCAACGTCCTGACTTTC. It codes for CASSDRGSFSGANVLTF. This chain joins TRBV7-2 and TRBJ2-6; 8 nucleotides agree with TRBD1. The CDR3 runs to 17 residues. The junction had 10 bases not matched to a gene; V was cut back by 5 bases and J by 4 bases. Per the germline V gene, CDR1 is SGHTA and CDR2 is FQGNSA.

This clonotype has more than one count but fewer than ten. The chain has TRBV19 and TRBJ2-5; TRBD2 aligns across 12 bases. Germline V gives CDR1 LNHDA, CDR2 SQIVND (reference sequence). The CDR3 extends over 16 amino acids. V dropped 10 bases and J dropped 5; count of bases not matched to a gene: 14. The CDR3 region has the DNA TGTGCCACCTCGAGGACTAGCGGGGCGCGGGGGGAGACCCAGTACTTC. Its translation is CATSRTSGARGETQYF.